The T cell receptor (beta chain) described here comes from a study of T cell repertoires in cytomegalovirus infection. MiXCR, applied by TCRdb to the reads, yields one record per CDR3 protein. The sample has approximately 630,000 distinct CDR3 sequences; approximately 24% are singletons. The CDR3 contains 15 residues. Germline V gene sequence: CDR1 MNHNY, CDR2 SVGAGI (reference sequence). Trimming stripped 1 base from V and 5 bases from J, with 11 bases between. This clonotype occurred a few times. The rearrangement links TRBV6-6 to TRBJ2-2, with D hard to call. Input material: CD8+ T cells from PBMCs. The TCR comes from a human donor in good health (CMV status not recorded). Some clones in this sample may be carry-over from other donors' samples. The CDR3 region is CASSYLPARTGELFF. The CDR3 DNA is TGTGCCAGCAGTTACTTACCCGCGAGGACCGGGGAGCTGTTTTTT.